One and the same sample provided the 11 T cell receptor beta chains below, sequenced in a study of blood T cell repertoires in COVID-19. TCRdb's table, derived via immunoSEQ multiplex PCR, lists solely in-frame clones and lacks some. The profile shows 180,000 or so clones, about 88% of them singletons. Sequencing was performed on peripheral blood. The receptors here all came from a man aged 18 to 29 with acute or convalescent COVID-19.

The V and J genes are TRBV7-3 and TRBJ2-1; perhaps TRBD2 as D (5 bases). Germline V gene data show CDR1 as SGHTA and CDR2 as FQGTGA. Trimming left V 2 bases short and J 6 bases short, with 14 bases between. This CDR3 spans 15 amino acids. The DNA for the CDR3 is TGTGCCAGCAGCTTACGGGAAGTCTGGCTCAATGAGCAGTTCTTC. It is translated as CASSLREVWLNEQFF.

The chain recombines TRBV3-1 (or the pseudogene TRBV3-2) with TRBJ1-2; TRBD1 aligns across 8 bases. The CDR3 contains 16 residues. Germline assignment: CDR1 LGHDT and CDR2 YNNKEL (reference sequence). The junction had 12 bases not matched to a gene; V was cut back by 2 bases and J by 7 bases. Here the CDR3 reads CASSQNTGQGGVGYTF. The CDR3 bases are TGTGCCAGCAGCCAAAACACCGGACAGGGTGGCGTTGGCTACACCTTC.

This chain joins TRBV11-2 and TRBJ1-2; 8 positions match TRBD1. The germline CDR1 and CDR2 sequences are SGHAT and FQNNGV. The length of the CDR3 is 15 residues. V lost 5 bases and J lost 8; bases outside the gene matches: 13. DNA for the CDR3: TGTGCCAGCAGCCCAGGGGGCCTGGGGGCTAGAGGCTACACCTTC. Protein sequence: CASSPGGLGARGYTF.

V and J are TRBV6-5 and TRBJ1-2; no definite D call. The CDR3 loop spans 15 amino acids. Germline values: CDR1 MNHEY, CDR2 SVGAGI. Trimming pared 11 bases from V and 2 bases from J, leaving 21 bases between. The CDR3 here is CAALGALGGNYGYTF. CDR3 DNA sequence: TGTGCCGCCTTAGGCGCCCTGGGCGGGAACTATGGCTACACCTTC.

The V call is TRBV5-6, the J call TRBJ2-5, with 8 nucleotides matching TRBD2. CDR3 length: 15 residues. J lost 9 bases, V lost 0 bases, and 10 bases had no gene match. Germline V gene lookup returns CDR1 SGHDT and CDR2 YYEEEE. DNA for the CDR3: TGTGCCAGCAGCTTGGCCTTTGGTAGCGGGGAATCCCAGTACTTC. Translating gives CASSLAFGSGESQYF.

There are a few counts of this clone. The chain uses TRBV14 and TRBJ1-1; maybe TRBD1 (6 bases). CDR3 size: 14 residues. V lost 3 bases, J lost 5 bases, and 13 bases lay in between. The V gene's germline CDR1 is SGHDN and CDR2 FVKESK. CDR3 DNA sequence: TGTGCCAGCAGCCAGGTGACAGGTTGGACTGAAGCTTTCTTT. Translating it yields CASSQVTGWTEAFF.

The gene calls are TRBV5-5 and TRBJ2-7; 10 bases are shared with TRBD1. The trim removed 3 bases at V and 3 bases at J, leaving 6 bases unmatched. This CDR3 contains 15 residues. Germline lookup yields CDR1 SGHKS and CDR2 YYEKEE (reference sequence). CDR3 loop: CASSSPGQGIYEQYF. CDR3 nucleotides: TGTGCCAGCAGCTCGCCGGGACAGGGGATCTACGAGCAGTACTTC. Complete variable domain (other parts from reference TRBV5-5 and TRBJ2-7): DAGVTQSPTHLIKTRGQQVTLRCSPISGHKSVSWYQQVLGQGPQFIFQYYEKEERGRGNFPDRFSARQFPNYSSELNVNALLLGDSALYLCASSSPGQGIYEQYFGPGTRLTVT.

The J gene is TRBJ2-2, the V gene TRBV12-3 or TRBV12-4, with 7 bases that match TRBD2. The CDR3 spans 13 residues. V trimming: 4 bases; J trimming: 4 bases; junction bases outside the gene matches: 0. As DNA, the CDR3 is TGTGCCAGCAGTTGGGAGGGCACCGGGGAGCTGTTTTTT. It encodes CASSWEGTGELFF.

The count of this clone is one. The chain joins TRBV4-2 to TRBJ2-3; possibly TRBD2 for D (5 bases). The CDR3 has 14 amino acids. V dropped 1 base and J dropped 5 bases, with 10 bases sitting between them. Per germline, CDR1 LGHNA and CDR2 YNFKEQ. The CDR3 spells CASSQATSLDTQYF. For the CDR3, the DNA is TGTGCCAGCAGCCAAGCCACTAGTTTAGATACGCAGTATTTT.

The CDR3 coding sequence is TGTGCCAGCAGCTTAGAAGCGGTCCAAGAGACCCAGTACTTC. It specifies CASSLEAVQETQYF. The V call is TRBV7-8, the J call TRBJ2-5; maybe TRBD2 (5 bases). CDR3 length equals 14 residues. Trimming took 1 base from V and 1 from J, leaving 7 bases between them. Germline CDR1 and CDR2: SGHVS and FQNEAQ.

The rearrangement links TRBV6-5 to TRBJ2-1, with TRBD2 as a possible D gene (6 bases). The ends were cut back, 10 bases at V and 8 bases at J, with 9 bases in the middle. Per the germline V gene, CDR1 is MNHEY and CDR2 is SVGAGI. The CDR3 spans 10 residues. CDR3 sequence (DNA): TGTGCCACTCGCGGGGATGAGCAGTTCTTC. This sequence encodes CATRGDEQFF.